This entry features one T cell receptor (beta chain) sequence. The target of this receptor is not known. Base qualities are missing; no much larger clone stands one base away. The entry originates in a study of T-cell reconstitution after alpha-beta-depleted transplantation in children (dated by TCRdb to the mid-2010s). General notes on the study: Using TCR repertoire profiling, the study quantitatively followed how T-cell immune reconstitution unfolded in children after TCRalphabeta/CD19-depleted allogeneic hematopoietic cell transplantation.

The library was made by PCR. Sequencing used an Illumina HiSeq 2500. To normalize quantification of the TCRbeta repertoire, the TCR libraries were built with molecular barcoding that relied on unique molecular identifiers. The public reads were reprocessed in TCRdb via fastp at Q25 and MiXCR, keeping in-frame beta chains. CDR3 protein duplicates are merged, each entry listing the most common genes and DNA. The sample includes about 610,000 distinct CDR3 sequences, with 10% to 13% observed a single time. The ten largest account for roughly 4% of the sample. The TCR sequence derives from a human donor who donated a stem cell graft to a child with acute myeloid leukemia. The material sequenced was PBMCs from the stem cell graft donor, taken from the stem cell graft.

The nucleotide sequence is given as TGTGCCAGCAGCGTAGTGGCGGGAGAGGCCGGGGAGCTGTTTTTT. The encoded protein is CASSVVAGEAGELFF. The rearrangement joined TRBV9 to TRBJ2-2; 7 bases in the junction line up with TRBD2. CDR1 and CDR2 are drawn from the germline V gene: SGDLS, YYNGEE. The V end gives up 0 bases and the J end 6 bases, leaving 5 bases in the junction not matched to a gene. The CDR3 covers 15 residues, taking in both the cysteine and the phenylalanine. Left in the record is the CDR3 DNA by itself, 45 bases read in frame from the first base. Reference TRBV9 and TRBJ2-2 proteins supply the regions before and after the CDR3; the full variable domain is: DSGVTQTPKHLITATGQRVTLRCSPRSGDLSVYWYQQSLDQGLQFLIQYYNGEERAKGNILERFSAQQFPDLHSELNLSSLELGDSALYFCASSVVAGEAGELFFGEGSRLTVL.